This T cell receptor beta chain was obtained from a study of blood T cells in healthy people across ages. V was cut by 2 bases and J by 9 bases, with 19 bases left in between. Germline-derived CDR1 and CDR2 are DFQATT and SNEGSKA (reference sequence). The CDR3 is made up of 14 amino acids. Using a J-beta primer mix together with a sample-barcoded 5' primer, a second PCR was run for about 7 to 12 cycles. In TCRdb, the 5' RACE reads were re-called with MiXCR into one record per CDR3 protein. The repertoire holds approximately 1.5 million distinct CDR3 sequences, with roughly 32% as singletons. The receptor comes from a woman aged 30 to 39 in good health. The J gene is TRBJ1-1, the V gene TRBV20-1; tentative D call: TRBD1 (6 bases). Sequenced: blood. CDR3 coding DNA: TGCAGTGCTAGAACAGGGTACTCAGAAAAAAAAGCTTTCTTT. It encodes CSARTGYSEKKAFF.